These T cell receptor beta chains were read from a single sample in a study of blood T cell repertoires in COVID-19. Here immunoSEQ multiplex PCR was the method, and the copy in TCRdb shows in-frame clones only, minus some. This table has 50,000 or so clones, approximately 84% appearing once. The sample was peripheral blood. All receptors derive from a man in his 70s with acute or convalescent COVID-19. Each CDR3 is given with its conserved first and last residue. Each record gives: D gene, V gene, J gene, clone size, CDR3 protein, CDR3 DNA. The D gene is left open where the match is weak. Clone size is given for some rows only: seen once, a few or many times, or a class if the clone is expanded.

D gene: -; V gene: TRBV4-3; J gene: TRBJ2-2; clone size: -; CDR3 protein: CASSQDPVPSSSGELFF; CDR3 DNA: TGCGCCAGCAGCCAAGACCCCGTCCCTAGTTCCAGCGGGGAGCTGTTTTTT
D gene: TRBD1; V gene: TRBV27; J gene: TRBJ2-4; clone size: -; CDR3 protein: CASSLPGQGNIQYF; CDR3 DNA: TGTGCCAGCAGTTTACCGGGACAGGGGAACATTCAGTACTTC
D gene: TRBD1; V gene: TRBV7-3; J gene: TRBJ2-1; clone size: once; CDR3 protein: CASSFQQGNEQFF; CDR3 DNA: TGTGCCAGCAGCTTCCAACAGGGGAATGAGCAGTTCTTC
D gene: -; V gene: TRBV15; J gene: TRBJ1-4; clone size: -; CDR3 protein: CATSRDPLRGERLSTNEKLFF; CDR3 DNA: TGTGCCACCAGCAGAGATCCCCTCAGGGGAGAACGCCTATCAACTAATGAAAAACTGTTTTTT
D gene: -; V gene: TRBV30; J gene: TRBJ1-5; clone size: -; CDR3 protein: CAWSPNGGNQPQHF; CDR3 DNA: TGTGCCTGGAGCCCTAACGGGGGAAATCAGCCCCAGCATTTT
D gene: TRBD1; V gene: TRBV24-1; J gene: TRBJ2-7; clone size: -; CDR3 protein: CATSDLKGDSSGEQYF; CDR3 DNA: TGTGCCACCAGTGATCTGAAGGGGGACAGCTCAGGCGAGCAGTACTTC
D gene: -; V gene: TRBV14; J gene: TRBJ1-2; clone size: -; CDR3 protein: CASSQLTGNYGYTF; CDR3 DNA: TGTGCCAGCAGCCAACTCACAGGGAACTATGGCTACACCTTC
D gene: -; V gene: TRBV2; J gene: TRBJ1-5; clone size: -; CDR3 protein: CASRRTDNSNQPQHF; CDR3 DNA: TGTGCCAGCAGGCGGACAGACAATAGCAATCAGCCCCAGCATTTT
D gene: TRBD1; V gene: TRBV6-5; J gene: TRBJ2-1; clone size: -; CDR3 protein: CASSLGQGRNNEQFF; CDR3 DNA: TGTGCCAGCAGCCTTGGACAGGGAAGAAACAATGAGCAGTTCTTC
D gene: TRBD1; V gene: TRBV27; J gene: TRBJ2-7; clone size: few; CDR3 protein: CASSFFQGELYEQYF; CDR3 DNA: TGTGCCAGCAGTTTTTTTCAGGGGGAGCTCTACGAGCAGTACTTC
D gene: -; V gene: TRBV24-1; J gene: TRBJ2-2; clone size: -; CDR3 protein: CATSAVSGELFF; CDR3 DNA: TGTGCCACCAGTGCGGTCTCCGGGGAGCTGTTTTTT
D gene: -; V gene: TRBV7-6; J gene: TRBJ2-1; clone size: -; CDR3 protein: CASGAGSTVNEQFF; CDR3 DNA: TGTGCCAGCGGGGCGGGGAGTACGGTCAATGAGCAGTTCTTC
D gene: TRBD1; V gene: TRBV9; J gene: TRBJ1-4; clone size: -; CDR3 protein: CASSAHSGQGRTNEKLFF; CDR3 DNA: TGTGCCAGCAGCGCCCACTCGGGACAGGGGCGCACTAATGAAAAACTGTTTTTT
D gene: -; V gene: TRBV11-3; J gene: TRBJ2-3; clone size: -; CDR3 protein: CASSERGGGLDTQYF; CDR3 DNA: TGTGCCAGCAGCGAGAGGGGGGGCGGCCTCGATACGCAGTATTTT
D gene: -; V gene: TRBV12-5; J gene: TRBJ1-4; clone size: -; CDR3 protein: CASGLGQTVLNEKLFF; CDR3 DNA: TGTGCTAGTGGTTTGGGACAGACCGTACTAAATGAAAAACTGTTTTTT